These 31 T cell receptor beta chains came from one sample sequenced in a study of blood T cell repertoires in COVID-19 (dated by TCRdb to between 2020 and 2021). The library came from the immunoSEQ multiplex PCR assay. TCRdb holds this immuneACCESS table with in-frame rearrangements only. Some clones are missing; in checked studies, unresolved V genes explain under half, and the rest has no known cause. This sample has about 200,000 clones in its table, and about four fifths of those were observed once. The ten biggest clones cover roughly 7% of the sample. Sample: PBMCs or T cells enriched from blood (not recorded which). These receptors originate from a man between 40 and 49 years old who had recovered from COVID-19.

This chain joins TRBV9 and TRBJ1-6, with D uncertain. Germline V gives CDR1 SGDLS, CDR2 YYNGEE. This CDR3 is built from 14 residues. Trimming removed 2 bases at V and 0 bases at J, with 3 bases between. The CDR3 coding sequence is TGTGCCAGCAGCGTCTACTCCTATAATTCACCCCTCCACTTT. Its translation: CASSVYSYNSPLHF.

This clone showed up just a few times. CDR3 coding DNA: TGTGCCAGCAGCTGGGGGACTCGGAGCACTGAAGCTTTCTTT. Residues: CASSWGTRSTEAFF. This chain connects TRBV5-5 to TRBJ1-1, with D possibly matching TRBD1 (5 bases). CDR3 length equals 14 residues. The V end lost 3 bases, the J end lost 4 bases, and 13 bases lay between the germline ends. Germline V gene data show CDR1 as SGHKS and CDR2 as YYEKEE (reference sequence).

V gene TRBV25-1 combines with J gene TRBJ2-1; possibly TRBD2 for D (5 bases). Per the germline V gene, CDR1 is MGHDK and CDR2 is SYGVNS. The CDR3 is 16 amino acids. Trimming stripped 1 base from V and 7 bases from J, with 17 bases between. The CDR3 region is CASSESWGVDSNEQFF. Written as DNA, the CDR3 is TGTGCCAGCAGTGAATCGTGGGGAGTCGATTCTAATGAGCAGTTCTTC. Looking up the rest from reference TRBV25-1 and TRBJ2-1 gives the full variable domain: EADIYQTPRYLVIGTGKKITLECSQTMGHDKMYWYQQDPGMELHLIHYSYGVNSTEKGDLSSESTVSRIRTEHFPLTLESARPSHTSQYLCASSESWGVDSNEQFFGPGTRLTVL.

J is TRBJ1-2 and V is TRBV29-1, with D possibly being TRBD1 (6 bases). Trimming removed 4 bases at V and 3 bases at J, with 15 bases between. This CDR3 has 14 amino acids. Germline CDR1 SQVTM, CDR2 ANQGSEA. CDR3 nucleotides: TGCAGCGTTGCTACAGGGCAGATGGACTATGGCTACACCTTC. The encoded protein is CSVATGQMDYGYTF.

This chain uses TRBV19 with TRBJ2-1; 8 bases are shared with TRBD2. J lost 8 bases, V lost 1 base, and 7 bases had no gene match. CDR1 is LNHDA and CDR2 is SQIVND in the germline V gene (reference sequence). The CDR3 consists of 15 residues. CDR3 DNA sequence: TGTGCCAGTAGTATAGTAGGGTACGGGAGGGATGAGCAGTTCTTC. This translates into CASSIVGYGRDEQFF.

This chain connects TRBV10-1 to TRBJ1-1; D might be TRBD1 (6 bases). CDR3 size: 17 residues. Germline V gene lookup returns CDR1 WNHNN and CDR2 SYGVQD (reference sequence). V gave up 5 bases and J gave up 11 bases, with 30 bases separating them. The CDR3 region is CASSFFVLQNRENRAFF. CDR3 sequence (DNA): TGCGCCAGCAGTTTTTTCGTTCTACAAAACAGGGAAAACAGGGCTTTCTTT.

The V and J genes are TRBV5-6 and TRBJ2-7, with D possibly matching TRBD2 (6 bases). V dropped 5 bases and J dropped 6 bases, with 12 bases sitting between them. CDR1 is SGHDT, CDR2 YYEEEE, per germline. CDR3 size: 12 residues. CDR3 nucleotide sequence: TGTGCCAGCAGACGGGAGAGGTCCGAGCAGTACTTC. Translating gives CASRRERSEQYF. The full variable domain, in which reference TRBV5-6 and TRBJ2-7 provide the parts outside the CDR3, is DAGVTQSPTHLIKTRGQQVTLRCSPKSGHDTVSWYQQALGQGPQFIFQYYEEEERQRGNFPDRFSGHQFPNYSSELNVNALLLGDSALYLCASRRERSEQYFGPGTRLTVT.

J is TRBJ1-1 and V is TRBV6-5; weak D call: TRBD1 (5 bases). V gave up 0 bases and J gave up 4 bases, with 9 bases separating them. CDR3 length: 14 residues. Germline V lookup: CDR1 MNHEY, CDR2 SVGAGI. CDR3 in DNA: TGTGCCAGCAGTTACTCTCCCCAGGGCACTGAAGCTTTCTTT. Protein: CASSYSPQGTEAFF.

The gene calls are TRBV5-1 and TRBJ1-6; 7 nucleotides line up with TRBD1. This CDR3 contains 14 residues. J was trimmed by 8 bases and V by 2 bases; bases with no gene match: 4. Germline V lookup: CDR1 SGHRS, CDR2 YFSETQ. Here the CDR3 reads CASSFTGEDSPLHF. As DNA, the CDR3 is TGCGCCAGCAGCTTCACAGGGGAAGATTCACCCCTCCACTTT.

The CDR3 sequence: CASSPIMTGGEETQYF. DNA of the CDR3: TGTGCCAGCTCACCTATCATGACAGGGGGCGAAGAGACCCAGTACTTC. The gene calls are TRBV18 and TRBJ2-5; 10 positions match TRBD1. The CDR3 runs to 16 residues. Germline V gene sequence: CDR1 KGHSH, CDR2 LQKENI. J gave up 3 bases and V 3 bases, and 7 bases lay outside the gene matches.

The J gene is TRBJ2-3, the V gene TRBV7-2; weak D call: TRBD2 (6 bases). This CDR3 has 14 residues. The V end lost 9 bases, the J end lost 0 bases, and 13 bases lay between the germline ends. Germline CDR1 SGHTA, CDR2 FQGNSA. The CDR3 DNA follows: TGTGCCAGTAGGCGGGGTCCTAGCACAGATACGCAGTATTTT. This sequence encodes CASRRGPSTDTQYF.

This chain joins TRBV6-2 or TRBV6-3 and TRBJ2-3; tentative D call: TRBD1 (6 bases). Germline V gives CDR1 MNHEY, CDR2 SVGEGT. V shed 4 bases and J shed 1 base, with 12 bases lying between them. The CDR3 totals 15 residues. The CDR3 nucleotides are TGTGCCAGCAGTTTAAGGGACATGGGCACAGATACGCAGTATTTT. Translated, it gives CASSLRDMGTDTQYF.

This chain links TRBV3-1 (or the pseudogene TRBV3-2) with TRBJ2-5; 9 nucleotides agree with TRBD2. With V trimmed by 3 bases and J by 5 bases, 13 bases remained unmatched. Germline V gene sequence: CDR1 LGHDT, CDR2 YNNKEL (reference sequence). The CDR3 consists of 17 residues. The DNA of the CDR3 is TGTGCCAGCAGCCAGTTTCCCGCGGGGGGGGTCATGGAGACCCAGTACTTC. Its translation: CASSQFPAGGVMETQYF.

This chain uses TRBV5-1 with TRBJ2-3, with TRBD2 matching 8 bases. The CDR3 consists of 15 residues. V shed 4 bases and J 0 bases; nucleotides not matched to a gene: 4. Germline V gives CDR1 SGHRS, CDR2 YFSETQ. The CDR3 sequence is CASSPIAGSTDTQYF. CDR3 nucleotides: TGCGCCAGCAGCCCCATAGCGGGGAGCACAGATACGCAGTATTTT.

The rearrangement links TRBV29-1 to TRBJ1-3; TRBD1 might be the D (6 bases). The CDR3 runs 14 residues. Trimming took 3 bases from V and 1 from J, leaving 10 bases between them. Germline V gene data show CDR1 as SQVTM and CDR2 as ANQGSEA. This CDR3 is CSVDKGQSGNTIYF. CDR3 coding DNA: TGCAGCGTTGATAAGGGACAATCTGGAAACACCATATATTTT.

The V gene is TRBV6-1, the J gene TRBJ1-3; the match to TRBD1 covers 7 bases. The CDR3 has 17 residues. V shed 2 bases, J shed 0 bases, and the junction held 7 bases outside the gene matches. CDR1 and CDR2 (germline): MNHNS, SASEGT. The CDR3 here is CASSENRQGRSGNTIYF. In nucleotides, the CDR3 is TGTGCCAGCAGTGAAAACCGACAGGGACGCTCTGGAAACACCATATATTTT.

The chain joins TRBV6-2 or TRBV6-3 to TRBJ2-4, with 10 bases identical to TRBD1. V was clipped by 0 bases and J by 2 bases; unmatched bases: 13. The CDR3 consists of 20 residues. Germline CDR1 and CDR2: MNHEY and SVGEGT. As DNA, the CDR3 is TGTGCCAGCAGTTACTCACCCCTACGGACAGGGGGTAATACCAAAAACATTCAGTACTTC. Protein sequence: CASSYSPLRTGGNTKNIQYF.

This sequence joins TRBV18 and TRBJ2-7; 8 bases line up with TRBD2. The trim removed 3 bases at V and 5 bases at J, leaving 6 bases unmatched. There are 14 residues in the CDR3. Germline-derived CDR1 and CDR2 are KGHSH and LQKENI. The CDR3 DNA sequence: TGTGCCAGCTCACCGACTAGCGCGCAGAACGAGCAGTACTTC. It encodes CASSPTSAQNEQYF. The full variable domain, with the rest looked up from reference TRBV18 and TRBJ2-7, is NAGVMQNPRHLVRRRGQEARLRCSPMKGHSHVYWYRQLPEEGLKFMVYLQKENIIDESGMPKERFSAEFPKEGPSILRIQQVVRGDSAAYFCASSPTSAQNEQYFGPGTRLTVT.

This clone was seen only once. The chain couples TRBV10-3 to TRBJ2-5, with 8 bases that match TRBD2. The V gene's germline CDR1 is ENHRY and CDR2 SYGVKD. V lost 3 bases, J lost 5 bases, and 17 bases stayed unmatched. The CDR3 contains 18 residues. CDR3: CAISEGSGIYKSGETQYF. In DNA, the CDR3 is TGTGCCATCAGTGAAGGTAGCGGGATCTATAAATCTGGCGAGACCCAGTACTTC.

The rearrangement joins TRBV6-5 to TRBJ2-7, with 7 bases identical to TRBD1. The V gene's germline CDR1 is MNHEY and CDR2 SVGAGI. CDR3 length: 14 amino acids. With 6 bases clipped from V and 3 bases from J, the junction kept 8 bases outside the gene matches. This CDR3 reads CASRGRQGIYEQYF. The CDR3 DNA follows: TGTGCCAGCAGGGGGAGACAGGGTATCTACGAGCAGTACTTC.

This rearrangement joins TRBV18 to TRBJ1-1, with 10 bases lining up with TRBD1. The CDR3 extends over 18 amino acids. V dropped 1 base and J dropped 4; count of bases not matched to a gene: 12. CDR1 and CDR2 (germline): KGHSH, LQKENI. Here the CDR3 reads CASSPQTTTRDRGTEAFF. The DNA of the CDR3 is TGTGCCAGCTCACCACAAACAACGACAAGGGACAGGGGCACTGAAGCTTTCTTT.

The gene calls are TRBV18 and TRBJ1-1; D possibly corresponds to TRBD1 (6 bases). The CDR3 covers 15 residues. V lost 3 bases and J 5 bases, leaving 16 bases between the germline ends. Germline V gene lookup returns CDR1 KGHSH and CDR2 LQKENI. The CDR3 region is CASSPNKGVWTEAFF. In nucleotides, the CDR3 is TGTGCCAGCTCACCGAACAAGGGGGTATGGACTGAAGCTTTCTTT.

Here the CDR3 reads CASSPRTGGYQKLFF. The CDR3 DNA reads as TGTGCCAGCAGCCCTCGAACGGGAGGTTATCAAAAACTGTTTTTT. The rearrangement uses TRBV11-2 and TRBJ1-4, with D unclear. Germline loops: CDR1 SGHAT, CDR2 FQNNGV. This CDR3 is 15 amino acids long. With 5 bases removed from V and 9 bases from J, the gap between germline ends came to 19 bases.

The gene calls are TRBV6-1 and TRBJ1-6; D not certain. The CDR3 contains 14 residues. V was clipped by 0 bases and J by 8 bases, with 8 bases between them. Germline V gene sequence: CDR1 MNHNS, CDR2 SASEGT. CDR3 amino acids: CASSEARRDSPLHF. The CDR3, as DNA: TGTGCCAGCAGTGAAGCGCGGCGAGATTCACCCCTCCACTTT.

The chain combines TRBV7-3 with TRBJ1-1; weak D call: TRBD1 (5 bases). CDR3 size: 15 residues. Germline assignment: CDR1 SGHTA and CDR2 FQGTGA. The ends were cut back, 4 bases at V and 1 base at J, with 13 bases in the middle. The CDR3 reads CASSSTGGENTEAFF. The CDR3 region has the DNA TGTGCCAGCAGCTCGACCGGGGGGGAGAACACTGAAGCTTTCTTT. Full variable domain (missing parts from reference TRBV7-3 and TRBJ1-1): GAGVSQTPSNKVTEKGKYVELRCDPISGHTALYWYRQSLGQGPEFLIYFQGTGAADDSGLPNDRFFAVRPEGSVSTLKIQRTERGDSAVYLCASSSTGGENTEAFFGQGTRLTVV.

The chain has TRBV6-5 and TRBJ2-7, with 7 bases lining up with TRBD1. V lost 6 bases, J lost 0 bases, and 8 bases stayed unmatched. The CDR3 is made up of 15 amino acids. Per the germline V gene, CDR1 is MNHEY and CDR2 is SVGAGI. CDR3 loop: CASSRTGLSSYEQYF. The CDR3 DNA reads as TGTGCCAGCAGCCGGACAGGACTGAGCTCCTACGAGCAGTACTTC.

V is TRBV4-1 and J is TRBJ2-1; 10 bases fit TRBD2. Germline V gives CDR1 MGHRA, CDR2 YSYEKL. The CDR3 totals 17 residues. V shed 3 bases and J 1 base; nucleotides not matched to a gene: 6. CDR3 DNA: TGCGCCAGCAGCCAGAGGCTAGCGGGGGTGTCCTACAATGAGCAGTTCTTC. This codes for CASSQRLAGVSYNEQFF.

This chain connects TRBV7-9 to TRBJ1-2; 8 nucleotides agree with TRBD1. After removal of 10 bases from V and 2 bases from J, the junction contained 9 bases not matched to a gene. The CDR3 extends over 14 amino acids. Germline lookup yields CDR1 SEHNR and CDR2 FQNEAQ (reference sequence). The CDR3 DNA sequence: TGTGCCACGTCGAACAGGGGGATCAACTATGGCTACACCTTC. This sequence encodes CATSNRGINYGYTF.

V and J are TRBV6-5 and TRBJ1-5; 7 nucleotides agree with TRBD1. The germline V gene has CDR1 MNHEY and CDR2 SVGAGI. This CDR3 comprises 13 residues. Unmatched junction bases numbered 3, after V lost 5 bases and J lost 5 bases. As DNA, the CDR3 is TGTGCCAGCAGTCGTACAGGGGATCAGCCCCAGCATTTT. Its translation is CASSRTGDQPQHF.

The chain employs TRBV19 and TRBJ1-3; D is unresolved. Germline CDR1 is LNHDA and CDR2 is SQIVND (reference sequence). The V gene lost 5 bases and the J gene lost 0 bases, with 14 bases spanning the gap. This CDR3 contains 16 residues. The CDR3 reads CASSPPNYDSGNTIYF. The CDR3 coding sequence is TGTGCCAGTAGTCCCCCGAACTATGACTCTGGAAACACCATATATTTT.

The chain uses TRBV11-1 and TRBJ2-6; no clear D gene. The CDR3 runs 13 residues. Germline V CDR1 and CDR2: SGHAT, FQDESV (reference sequence). The V end lost 3 bases, the J end lost 3 bases, and 3 bases lay between the germline ends. The DNA of the CDR3 is TGTGCCAGCAGCTTGTATGGGGCCAACGTCCTGACTTTC. Translated: CASSLYGANVLTF.